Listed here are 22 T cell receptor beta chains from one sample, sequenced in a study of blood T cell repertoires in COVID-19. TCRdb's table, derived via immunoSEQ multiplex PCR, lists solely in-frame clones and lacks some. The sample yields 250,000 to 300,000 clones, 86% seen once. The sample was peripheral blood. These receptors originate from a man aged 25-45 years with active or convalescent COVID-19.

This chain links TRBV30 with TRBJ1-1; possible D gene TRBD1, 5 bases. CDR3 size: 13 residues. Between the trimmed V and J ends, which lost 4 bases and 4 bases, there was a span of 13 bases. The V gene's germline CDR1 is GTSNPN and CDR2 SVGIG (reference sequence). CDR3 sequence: CAWKGVYPTEAFF. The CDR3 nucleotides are TGTGCCTGGAAAGGGGTTTACCCCACTGAAGCTTTCTTT.

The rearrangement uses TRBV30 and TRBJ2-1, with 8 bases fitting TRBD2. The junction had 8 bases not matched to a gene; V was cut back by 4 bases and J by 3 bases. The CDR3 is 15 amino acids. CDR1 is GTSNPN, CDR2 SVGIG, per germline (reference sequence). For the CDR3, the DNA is TGTGCCTGGACCGCCGGGACTAGTGTCTACAATGAGCAGTTCTTC. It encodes CAWTAGTSVYNEQFF.

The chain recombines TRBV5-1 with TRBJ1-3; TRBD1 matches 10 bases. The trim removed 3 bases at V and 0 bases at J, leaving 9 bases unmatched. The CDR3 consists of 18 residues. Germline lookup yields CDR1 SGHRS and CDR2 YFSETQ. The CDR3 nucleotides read TGCGCCAGCAGCTCCGCGGGGACAGGGGCCTTCTCTGGAAACACCATATATTTT. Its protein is CASSSAGTGAFSGNTIYF.

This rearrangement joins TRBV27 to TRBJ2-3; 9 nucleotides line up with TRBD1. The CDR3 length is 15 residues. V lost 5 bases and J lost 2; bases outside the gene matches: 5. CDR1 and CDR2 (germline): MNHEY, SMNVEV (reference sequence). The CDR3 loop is CASSMTGGLTDTQYF. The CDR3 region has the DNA TGTGCCAGCAGTATGACAGGGGGTCTCACAGATACGCAGTATTTT.

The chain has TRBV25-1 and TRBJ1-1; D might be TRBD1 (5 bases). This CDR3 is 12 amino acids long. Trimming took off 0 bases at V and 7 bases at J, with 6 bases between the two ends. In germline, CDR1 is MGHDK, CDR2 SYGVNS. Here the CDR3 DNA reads TGTGCCAGCAGTGAATATGACAGTGAAGCTTTCTTT. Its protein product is CASSEYDSEAFF.

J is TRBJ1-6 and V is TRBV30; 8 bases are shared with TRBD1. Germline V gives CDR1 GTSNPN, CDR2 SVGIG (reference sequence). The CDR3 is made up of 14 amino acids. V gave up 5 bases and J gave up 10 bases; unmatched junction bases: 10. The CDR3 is CAWEPTRQGSPLHF. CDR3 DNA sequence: TGTGCCTGGGAACCTACACGACAGGGGTCACCCCTCCACTTT. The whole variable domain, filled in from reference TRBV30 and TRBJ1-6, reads SQTIHQWPATLVQPVGSPLSLECTVEGTSNPNLYWYRQAAGRGLQLLFYSVGIGQISSEVPQNLSASRPQDRQFILSSKKLLLSDSGFYLCAWEPTRQGSPLHFGNGTRLTVT.

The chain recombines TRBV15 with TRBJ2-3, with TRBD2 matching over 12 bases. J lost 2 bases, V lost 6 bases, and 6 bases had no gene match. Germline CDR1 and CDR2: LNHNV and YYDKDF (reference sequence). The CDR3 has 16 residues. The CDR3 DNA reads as TGTGCCACCAGTCCGCTAGCGGGGGGGCTCACAGATACGCAGTATTTT. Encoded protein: CATSPLAGGLTDTQYF.

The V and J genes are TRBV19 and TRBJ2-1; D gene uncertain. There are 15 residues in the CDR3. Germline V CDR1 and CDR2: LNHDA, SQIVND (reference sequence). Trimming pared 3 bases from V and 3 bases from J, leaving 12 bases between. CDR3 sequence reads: CASSIQDTYYNEQFF. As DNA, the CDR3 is TGTGCCAGTAGTATTCAGGATACCTACTACAATGAGCAGTTCTTC.

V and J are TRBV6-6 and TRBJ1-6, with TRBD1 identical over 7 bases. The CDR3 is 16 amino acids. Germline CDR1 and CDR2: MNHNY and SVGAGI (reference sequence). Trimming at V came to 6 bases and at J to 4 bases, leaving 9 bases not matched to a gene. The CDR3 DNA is TGTGCCAGCAGCTCCCCCCAGGGACAGTATAATTCACCCCTCCACTTT. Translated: CASSSPQGQYNSPLHF.

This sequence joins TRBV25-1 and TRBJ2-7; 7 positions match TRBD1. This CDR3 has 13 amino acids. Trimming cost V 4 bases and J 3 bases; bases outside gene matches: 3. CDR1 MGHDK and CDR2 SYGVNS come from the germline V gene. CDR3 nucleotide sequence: TGTGCCAGCAGTGGGGACAGCCACTACGAGCAGTACTTC. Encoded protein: CASSGDSHYEQYF.

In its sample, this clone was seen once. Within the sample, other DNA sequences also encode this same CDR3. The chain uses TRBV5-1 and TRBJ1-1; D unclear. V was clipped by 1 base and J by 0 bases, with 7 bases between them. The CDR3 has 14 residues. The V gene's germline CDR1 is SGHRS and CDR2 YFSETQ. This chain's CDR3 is CASSLLTLNTEAFF. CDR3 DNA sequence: TGCGCCAGCAGCTTGTTGACTCTGAACACTGAAGCTTTCTTT.

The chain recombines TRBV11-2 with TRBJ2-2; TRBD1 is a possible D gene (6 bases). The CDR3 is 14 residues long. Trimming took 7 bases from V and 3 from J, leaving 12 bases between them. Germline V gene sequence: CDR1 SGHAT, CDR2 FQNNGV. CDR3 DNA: TGTGCCAGCAACGCGGACAGATACACCGGGGAGCTGTTTTTT. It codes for CASNADRYTGELFF.

In nucleotides, the CDR3 is TGTGCCAGCAGCCAAGACCCCTCGGGCGGGGGCCGGGGCTATGGCTACACCTTC. Amino acids: CASSQDPSGGGRGYGYTF. This chain links TRBV4-2 with TRBJ1-2; maybe TRBD1 (6 bases). Trimming took 0 bases from V and 4 from J, leaving 21 bases between them. This CDR3 region has 18 residues. Germline V gene sequence: CDR1 LGHNA, CDR2 YNFKEQ.

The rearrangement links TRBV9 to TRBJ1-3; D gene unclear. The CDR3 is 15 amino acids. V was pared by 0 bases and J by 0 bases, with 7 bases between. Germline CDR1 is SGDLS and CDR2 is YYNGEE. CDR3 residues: CASSVGPISGNTIYF. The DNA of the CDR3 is TGTGCCAGCAGCGTAGGGCCGATCTCTGGAAACACCATATATTTT.

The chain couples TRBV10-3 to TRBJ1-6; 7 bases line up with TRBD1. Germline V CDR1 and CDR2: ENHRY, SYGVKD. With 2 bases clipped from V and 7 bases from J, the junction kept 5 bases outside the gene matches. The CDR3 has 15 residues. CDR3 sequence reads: CAISELRGDNSPLHF. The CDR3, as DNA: TGTGCCATCAGTGAGCTCAGGGGGGACAATTCACCCCTCCACTTT.

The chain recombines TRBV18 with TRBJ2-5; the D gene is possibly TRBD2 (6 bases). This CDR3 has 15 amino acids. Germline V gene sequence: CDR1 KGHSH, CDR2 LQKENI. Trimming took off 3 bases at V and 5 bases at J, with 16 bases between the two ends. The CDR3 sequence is CASSPVGGTRETQYF. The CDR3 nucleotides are TGTGCCAGCTCACCCGTAGGCGGGACGCGGGAGACCCAGTACTTC.

The CDR3 protein is CALGTGNTGELFF. CDR3 DNA sequence: TGTGCCTTGGGGACAGGGAATACCGGGGAGCTGTTTTTT. The chain employs TRBV30 and TRBJ2-2, with 9 bases fitting TRBD1. The CDR3 contains 13 residues. With 7 bases clipped from V and 5 bases from J, the junction kept 5 bases outside the gene matches. Germline CDR1 and CDR2: GTSNPN and SVGIG (reference sequence). Combining the CDR3 with reference TRBV30 and TRBJ2-2 gives the whole variable domain SQTIHQWPATLVQPVGSPLSLECTVEGTSNPNLYWYRQAAGRGLQLLFYSVGIGQISSEVPQNLSASRPQDRQFILSSKKLLLSDSGFYLCALGTGNTGELFFGEGSRLTVL.

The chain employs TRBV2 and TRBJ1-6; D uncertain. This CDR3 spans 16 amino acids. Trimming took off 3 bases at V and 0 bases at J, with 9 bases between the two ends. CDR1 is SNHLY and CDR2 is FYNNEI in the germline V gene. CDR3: CASSEGKSSYNSPLHF. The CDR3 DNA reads TGTGCCAGCAGTGAGGGCAAGAGCTCCTATAATTCACCCCTCCACTTT.

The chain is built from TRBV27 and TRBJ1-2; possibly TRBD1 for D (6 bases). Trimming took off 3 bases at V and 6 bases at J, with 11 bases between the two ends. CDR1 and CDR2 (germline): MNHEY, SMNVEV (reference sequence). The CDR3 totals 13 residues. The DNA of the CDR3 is TGTGCCAGCAGTTTGCCGGGGGGCCATGGCTACACCTTC. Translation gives CASSLPGGHGYTF.

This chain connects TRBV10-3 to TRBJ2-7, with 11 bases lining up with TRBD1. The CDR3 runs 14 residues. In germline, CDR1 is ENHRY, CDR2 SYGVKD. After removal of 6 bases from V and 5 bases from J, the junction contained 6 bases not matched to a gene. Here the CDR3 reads CAIRGDRGTHEQYF. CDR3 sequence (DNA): TGTGCCATCAGAGGGGACAGGGGGACTCACGAGCAGTACTTC.

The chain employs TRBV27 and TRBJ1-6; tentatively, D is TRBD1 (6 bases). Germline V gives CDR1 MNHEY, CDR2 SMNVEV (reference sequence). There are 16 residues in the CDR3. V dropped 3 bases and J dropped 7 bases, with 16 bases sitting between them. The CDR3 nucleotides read TGTGCCAGCAGTTTGGGGCAGGGGCTGGAAAATTCACCCCTCCACTTT. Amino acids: CASSLGQGLENSPLHF.

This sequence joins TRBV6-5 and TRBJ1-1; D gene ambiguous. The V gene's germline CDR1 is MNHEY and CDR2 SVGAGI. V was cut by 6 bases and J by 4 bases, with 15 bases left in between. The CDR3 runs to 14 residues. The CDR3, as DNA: TGTGCCAGCAGAATACATACGCCGGGCACTGAAGCTTTCTTT. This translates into CASRIHTPGTEAFF.